This T cell receptor beta chain was sequenced in a study of cytomegalovirus exposure and HLA in healthy donors. PCR amplification relied on 60 Vbeta primers (plus 13 Jbeta primers). Method: immunoSEQ multiplex PCR; TCRdb's copy keeps in-frame clones and lacks some. This table has over 150,000 clones, roughly nine tenths appearing once. CDR1 and CDR2 from the germline V gene are SNHLY and FYNNEI. V shed 7 bases, J shed 8 bases, and the junction held 7 bases outside the gene matches. This CDR3 is built from 13 residues. This clone has only a few counts. The V gene is TRBV2, the J gene TRBJ1-4; 7 bases are shared with TRBD1. This TCR came from a girl under three years old in good health and CMV-seronegative. Sequencing was done on a sample of PBMCs. The CDR3 DNA sequence: TGTGCCAGCACGACAGGGTACCGAGAAAAACTGTTTTTT. This sequence encodes CASTTGYREKLFF.